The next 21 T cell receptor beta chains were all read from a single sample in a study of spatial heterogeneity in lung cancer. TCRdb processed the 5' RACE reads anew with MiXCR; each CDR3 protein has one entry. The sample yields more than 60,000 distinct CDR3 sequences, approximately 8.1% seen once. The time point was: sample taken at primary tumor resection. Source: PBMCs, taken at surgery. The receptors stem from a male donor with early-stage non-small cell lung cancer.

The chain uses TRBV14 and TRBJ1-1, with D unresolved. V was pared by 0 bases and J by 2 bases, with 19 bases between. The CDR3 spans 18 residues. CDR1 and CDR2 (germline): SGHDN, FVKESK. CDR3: CASSQEIDIWGINTEAFF. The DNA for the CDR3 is TGTGCCAGCAGCCAAGAGATTGACATATGGGGTATAAACACTGAAGCTTTCTTT.

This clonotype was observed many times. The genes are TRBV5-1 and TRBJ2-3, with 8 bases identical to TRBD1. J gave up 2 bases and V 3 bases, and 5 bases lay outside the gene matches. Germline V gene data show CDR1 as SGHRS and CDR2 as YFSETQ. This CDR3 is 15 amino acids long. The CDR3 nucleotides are TGCGCCAGCAGCTCGACAGGGGTTAACACAGATACGCAGTATTTT. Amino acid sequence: CASSSTGVNTDTQYF.

CDR3 protein: CASSGAVTQYF. CDR3 coding DNA: TGTGCCAGCAGCGGGGCGGTTACGCAGTATTTT. The V call is TRBV7-2, the J call TRBJ2-3; D is perhaps TRBD1 (5 bases). The V end lost 5 bases, the J end lost 8 bases, and 8 bases lay between the germline ends. This CDR3 comprises 11 residues. Germline values: CDR1 SGHTA, CDR2 FQGNSA.

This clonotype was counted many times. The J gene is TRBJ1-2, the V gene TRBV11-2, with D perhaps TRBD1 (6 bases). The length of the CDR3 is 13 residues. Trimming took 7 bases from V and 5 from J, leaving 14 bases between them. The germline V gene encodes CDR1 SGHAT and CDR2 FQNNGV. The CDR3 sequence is CASNLGQSYGYTF. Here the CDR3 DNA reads TGTGCCAGCAACTTGGGACAATCTTATGGCTACACCTTC.

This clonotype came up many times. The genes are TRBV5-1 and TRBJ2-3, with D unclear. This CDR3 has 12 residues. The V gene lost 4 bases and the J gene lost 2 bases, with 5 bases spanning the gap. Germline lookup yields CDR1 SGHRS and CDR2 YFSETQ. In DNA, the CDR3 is TGCGCCAGCAGCCCTGACACAGATACGCAGTATTTT. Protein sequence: CASSPDTDTQYF.

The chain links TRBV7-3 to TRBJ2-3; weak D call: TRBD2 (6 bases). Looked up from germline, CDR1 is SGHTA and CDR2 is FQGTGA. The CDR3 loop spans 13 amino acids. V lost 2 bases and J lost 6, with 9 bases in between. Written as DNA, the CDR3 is TGTGCCAGCAGCTTAGCGGGGCTTGATACGCAGTATTTT. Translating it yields CASSLAGLDTQYF.

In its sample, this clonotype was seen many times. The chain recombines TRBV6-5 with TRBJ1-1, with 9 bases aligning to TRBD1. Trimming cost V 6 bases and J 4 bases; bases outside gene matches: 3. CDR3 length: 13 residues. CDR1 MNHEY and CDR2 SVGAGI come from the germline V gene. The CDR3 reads CASRGTGTTEAFF. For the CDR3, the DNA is TGTGCCAGCAGAGGGACAGGGACCACTGAAGCTTTCTTT.

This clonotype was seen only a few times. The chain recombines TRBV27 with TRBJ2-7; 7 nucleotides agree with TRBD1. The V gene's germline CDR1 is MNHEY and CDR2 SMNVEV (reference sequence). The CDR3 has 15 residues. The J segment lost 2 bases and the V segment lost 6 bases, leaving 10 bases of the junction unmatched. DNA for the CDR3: TGTGCCAGCAGATCTGAAGGGACAGCCGCCTACGAGCAGTACTTC. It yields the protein CASRSEGTAAYEQYF.

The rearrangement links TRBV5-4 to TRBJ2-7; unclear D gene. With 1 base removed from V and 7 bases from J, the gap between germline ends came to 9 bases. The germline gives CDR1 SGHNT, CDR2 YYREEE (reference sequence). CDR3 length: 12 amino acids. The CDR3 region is CASSLRGREQYF. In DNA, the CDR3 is TGTGCCAGCAGCTTGAGAGGACGAGAGCAGTACTTC.

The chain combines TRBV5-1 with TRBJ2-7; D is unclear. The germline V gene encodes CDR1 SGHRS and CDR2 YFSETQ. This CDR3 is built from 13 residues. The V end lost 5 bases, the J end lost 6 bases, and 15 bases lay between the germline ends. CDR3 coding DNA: TGCGCCAGCAGAGCAGACCCCGACGGCGAGCAGTACTTC. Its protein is CASRADPDGEQYF.

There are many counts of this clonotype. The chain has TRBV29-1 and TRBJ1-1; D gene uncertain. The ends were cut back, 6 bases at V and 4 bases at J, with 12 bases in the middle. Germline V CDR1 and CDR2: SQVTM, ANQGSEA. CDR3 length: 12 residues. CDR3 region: CSVSIGATEAFF. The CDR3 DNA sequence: TGCAGCGTGTCTATAGGAGCCACTGAAGCTTTCTTT. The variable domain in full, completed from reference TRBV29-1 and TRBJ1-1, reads SAVISQKPSRDICQRGTSLTIQCQVDSQVTMMFWYRQQPGQSLTLIATANQGSEATYESGFVIDKFPISRPNLTFSTLTVSNMSPEDSSIYLCSVSIGATEAFFGQGTRLTVV.

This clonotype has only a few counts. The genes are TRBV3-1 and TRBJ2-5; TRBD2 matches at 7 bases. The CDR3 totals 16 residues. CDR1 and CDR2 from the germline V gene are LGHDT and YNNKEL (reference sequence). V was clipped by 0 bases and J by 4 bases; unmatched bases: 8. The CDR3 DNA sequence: TGTGCCAGCAGCCAAGATTTGAGGGAGGGCCGAGAGACCCAGTACTTC. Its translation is CASSQDLREGRETQYF.

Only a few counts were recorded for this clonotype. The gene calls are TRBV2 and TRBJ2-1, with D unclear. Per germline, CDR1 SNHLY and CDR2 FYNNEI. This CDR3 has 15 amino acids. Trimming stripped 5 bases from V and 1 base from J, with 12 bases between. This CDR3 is CASSTSVGSYNEQFF. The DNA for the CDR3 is TGTGCCAGCAGTACCTCCGTGGGGTCCTACAATGAGCAGTTCTTC.

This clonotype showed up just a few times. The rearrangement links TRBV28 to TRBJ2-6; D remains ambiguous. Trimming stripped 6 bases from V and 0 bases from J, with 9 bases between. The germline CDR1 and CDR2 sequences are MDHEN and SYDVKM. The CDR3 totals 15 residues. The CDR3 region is CASRVRDSGANVLTF. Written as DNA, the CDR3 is TGTGCCAGCAGAGTAAGAGACTCTGGGGCCAACGTCCTGACTTTC.

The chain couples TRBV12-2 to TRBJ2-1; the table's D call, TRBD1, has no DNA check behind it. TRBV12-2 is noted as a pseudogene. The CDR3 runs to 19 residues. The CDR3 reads CASRLVGVKGRGNYNEQFF. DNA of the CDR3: TGTGCAAGTCGCTTAGTAGGAGTAAAGGGCAGGGGTAACTACAATGAGCAGTTCTTC.

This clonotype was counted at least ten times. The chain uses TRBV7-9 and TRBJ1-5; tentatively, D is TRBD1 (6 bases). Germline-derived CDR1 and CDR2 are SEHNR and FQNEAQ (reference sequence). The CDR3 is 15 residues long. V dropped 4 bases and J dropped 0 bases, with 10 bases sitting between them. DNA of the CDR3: TGTGCCAGCAGCTCCAACAGGGATAGCAATCAGCCCCAGCATTTT. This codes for CASSSNRDSNQPQHF.

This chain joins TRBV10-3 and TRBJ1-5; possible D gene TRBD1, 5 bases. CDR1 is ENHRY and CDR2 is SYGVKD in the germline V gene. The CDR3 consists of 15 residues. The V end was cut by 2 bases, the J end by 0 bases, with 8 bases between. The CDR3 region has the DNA TGTGCCATCAGTGAGCGGGGGGGTAGCAATCAGCCCCAGCATTTT. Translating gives CAISERGGSNQPQHF.

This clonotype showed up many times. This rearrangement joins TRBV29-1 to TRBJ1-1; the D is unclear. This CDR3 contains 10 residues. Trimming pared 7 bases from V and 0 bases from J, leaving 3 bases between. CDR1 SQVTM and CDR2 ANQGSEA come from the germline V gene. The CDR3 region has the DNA TGCAGCGGTATGAACACTGAAGCTTTCTTT. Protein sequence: CSGMNTEAFF.

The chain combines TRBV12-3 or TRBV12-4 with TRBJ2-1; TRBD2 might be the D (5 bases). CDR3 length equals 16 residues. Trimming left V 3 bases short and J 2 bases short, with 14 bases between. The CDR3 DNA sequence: TGTGCCAGCAGTTTTGCGGCCGTCGGGACCTACAATGAGCAGTTCTTC. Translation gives CASSFAAVGTYNEQFF.

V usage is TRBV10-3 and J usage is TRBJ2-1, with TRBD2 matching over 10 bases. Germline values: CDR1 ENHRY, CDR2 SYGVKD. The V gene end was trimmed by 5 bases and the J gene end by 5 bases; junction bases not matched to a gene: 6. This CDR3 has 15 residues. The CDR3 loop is CAISTLAGAHNEQFF. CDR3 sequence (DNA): TGTGCCATCAGTACGCTAGCGGGAGCCCACAATGAGCAGTTCTTC.

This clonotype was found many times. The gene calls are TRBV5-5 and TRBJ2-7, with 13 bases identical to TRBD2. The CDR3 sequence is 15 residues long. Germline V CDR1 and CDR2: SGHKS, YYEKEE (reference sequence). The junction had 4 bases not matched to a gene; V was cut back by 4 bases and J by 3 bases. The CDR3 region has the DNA TGTGCCAGCAGCCAGGGACTAGCGGGGAACTACGAGCAGTACTTC. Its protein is CASSQGLAGNYEQYF.